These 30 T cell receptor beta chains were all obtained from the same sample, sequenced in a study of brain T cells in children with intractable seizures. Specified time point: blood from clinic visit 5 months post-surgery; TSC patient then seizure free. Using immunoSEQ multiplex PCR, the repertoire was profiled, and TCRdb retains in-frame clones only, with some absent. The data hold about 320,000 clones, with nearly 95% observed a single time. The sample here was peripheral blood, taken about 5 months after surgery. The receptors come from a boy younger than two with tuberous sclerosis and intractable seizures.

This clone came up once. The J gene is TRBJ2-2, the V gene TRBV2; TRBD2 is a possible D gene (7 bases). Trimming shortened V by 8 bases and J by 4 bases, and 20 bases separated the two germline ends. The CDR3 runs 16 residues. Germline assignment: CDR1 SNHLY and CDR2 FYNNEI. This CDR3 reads CASGFSRGAGTGELFF. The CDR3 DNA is TGTGCCAGCGGTTTTTCTCGGGGGGCAGGCACCGGGGAGCTGTTTTTT.

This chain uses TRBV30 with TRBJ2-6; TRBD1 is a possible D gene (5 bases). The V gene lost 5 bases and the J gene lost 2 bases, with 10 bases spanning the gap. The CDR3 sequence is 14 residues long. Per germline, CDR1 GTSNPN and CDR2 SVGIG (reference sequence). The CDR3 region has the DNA TGTGCCTGGGGCAGGGAAGCTGGGGCCAACGTCCTGACTTTC. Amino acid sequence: CAWGREAGANVLTF.

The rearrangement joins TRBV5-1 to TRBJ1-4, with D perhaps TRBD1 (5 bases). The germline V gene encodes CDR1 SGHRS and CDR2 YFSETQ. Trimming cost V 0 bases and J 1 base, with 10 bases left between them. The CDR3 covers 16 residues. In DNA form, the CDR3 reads TGCGCCAGCAGCTTGGGCGCAGGGCAAACTAATGAAAAACTGTTTTTT. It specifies CASSLGAGQTNEKLFF.

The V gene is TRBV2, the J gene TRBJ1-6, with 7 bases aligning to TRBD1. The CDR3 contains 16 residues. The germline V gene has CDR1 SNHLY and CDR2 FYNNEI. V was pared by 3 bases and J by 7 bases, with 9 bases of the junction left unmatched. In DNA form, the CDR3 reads TGTGCCAGCAGTGACTTGGGGACAGTGGGAAATTCACCCCTCCACTTT. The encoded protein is CASSDLGTVGNSPLHF. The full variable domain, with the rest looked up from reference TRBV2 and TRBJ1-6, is EPEVTQTPSHQVTQMGQEVILRCVPISNHLYFYWYRQILGQKVEFLVSFYNNEISEKSEIFDDQFSVERPDGSNFTLKIRSTKLEDSAMYFCASSDLGTVGNSPLHFGNGTRLTVT.

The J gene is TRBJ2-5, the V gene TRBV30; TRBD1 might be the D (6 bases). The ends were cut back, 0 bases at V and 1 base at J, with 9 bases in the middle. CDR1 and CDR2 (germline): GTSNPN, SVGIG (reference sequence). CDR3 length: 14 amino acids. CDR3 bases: TGTGCCTGGAGTGTAGGGGACATCCAAGAGACCCAGTACTTC. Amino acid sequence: CAWSVGDIQETQYF.

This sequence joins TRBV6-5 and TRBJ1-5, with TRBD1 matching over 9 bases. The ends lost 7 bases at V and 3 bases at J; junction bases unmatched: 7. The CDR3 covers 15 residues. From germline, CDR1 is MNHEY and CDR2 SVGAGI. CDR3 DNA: TGTGCCAGCACCCAGGACAGGGGATACAATCAGCCCCAGCATTTT. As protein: CASTQDRGYNQPQHF.

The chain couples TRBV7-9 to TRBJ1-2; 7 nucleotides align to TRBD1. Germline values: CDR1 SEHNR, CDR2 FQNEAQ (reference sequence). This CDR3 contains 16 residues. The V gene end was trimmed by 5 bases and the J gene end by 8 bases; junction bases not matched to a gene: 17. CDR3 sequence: CASSPPAGQGGPGYTF. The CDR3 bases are TGTGCCAGCAGCCCCCCGGCGGGGCAGGGGGGCCCAGGCTACACCTTC.

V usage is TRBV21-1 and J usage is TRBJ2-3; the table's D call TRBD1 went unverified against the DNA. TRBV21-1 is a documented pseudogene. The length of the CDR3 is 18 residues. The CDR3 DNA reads TGTGCCAGCAGCACCGTGCGGACAGGATCAGCTAGCACAGATACGCAGTATTTT. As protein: CASSTVRTGSASTDTQYF.

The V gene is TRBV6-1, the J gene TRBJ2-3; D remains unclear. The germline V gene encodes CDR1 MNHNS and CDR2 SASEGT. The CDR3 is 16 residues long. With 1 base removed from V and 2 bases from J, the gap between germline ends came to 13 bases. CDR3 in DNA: TGTGCCAGCAGTGAAGTAGCCGGGCAGCACACAGATACGCAGTATTTT. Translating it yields CASSEVAGQHTDTQYF.

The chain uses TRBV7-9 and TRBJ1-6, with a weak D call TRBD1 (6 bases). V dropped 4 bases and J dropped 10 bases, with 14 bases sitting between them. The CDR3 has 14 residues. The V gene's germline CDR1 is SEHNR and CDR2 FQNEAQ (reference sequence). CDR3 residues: CASSSSGGLSPLHF. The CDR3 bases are TGTGCCAGCAGCTCGTCGGGGGGGCTCTCACCCCTCCACTTT.

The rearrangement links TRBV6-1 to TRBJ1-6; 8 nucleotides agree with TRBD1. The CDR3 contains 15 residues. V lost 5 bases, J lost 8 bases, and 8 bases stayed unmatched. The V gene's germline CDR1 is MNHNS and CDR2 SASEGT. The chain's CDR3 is CASSTPGQAYSPLHF. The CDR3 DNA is TGTGCCAGCAGTACCCCGGGACAGGCCTATTCACCCCTCCACTTT.

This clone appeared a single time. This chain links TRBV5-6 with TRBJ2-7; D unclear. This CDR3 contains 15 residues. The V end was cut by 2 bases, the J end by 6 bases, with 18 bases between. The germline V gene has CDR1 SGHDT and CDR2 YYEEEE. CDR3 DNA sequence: TGTGCCAGCAGCTTCGTCGGGTTCTCAGAATCCGAGCAGTACTTC. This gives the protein CASSFVGFSESEQYF.

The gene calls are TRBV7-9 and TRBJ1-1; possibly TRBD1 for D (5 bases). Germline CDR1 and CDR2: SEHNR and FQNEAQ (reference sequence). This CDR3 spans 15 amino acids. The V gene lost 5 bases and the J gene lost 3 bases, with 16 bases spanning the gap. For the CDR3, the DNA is TGTGCCAGCAGCGTTGTCGCTTGGGGGGACACTGAAGCTTTCTTT. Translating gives CASSVVAWGDTEAFF.

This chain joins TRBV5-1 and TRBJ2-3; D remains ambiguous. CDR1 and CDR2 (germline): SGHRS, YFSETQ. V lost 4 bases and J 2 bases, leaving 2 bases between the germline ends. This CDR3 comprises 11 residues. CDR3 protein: CASSVTDTQYF. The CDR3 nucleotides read TGCGCCAGCAGCGTCACAGATACGCAGTATTTT.

The CDR3: CASSLRDSPLHF. The CDR3 DNA follows: TGTGCCAGCAGCTTACGAGATTCACCCCTCCACTTT. The chain links TRBV13 to TRBJ1-6, with D unresolved. The V gene lost 2 bases and the J gene lost 8 bases, with 4 bases spanning the gap. The germline gives CDR1 PRHDT, CDR2 FYEKMQ (reference sequence). This CDR3 region has 12 residues. Drawing the rest from reference TRBV13 and TRBJ1-6, the complete variable domain is AAGVIQSPRHLIKEKRETATLKCYPIPRHDTVYWYQQGPGQDPQFLISFYEKMQSDKGSIPDRFSAQQFSDYHSELNMSSLELGDSALYFCASSLRDSPLHFGNGTRLTVT.

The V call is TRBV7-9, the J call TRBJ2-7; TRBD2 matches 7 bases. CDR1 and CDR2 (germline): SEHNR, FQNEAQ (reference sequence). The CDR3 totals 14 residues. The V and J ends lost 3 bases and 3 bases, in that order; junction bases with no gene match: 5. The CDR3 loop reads CASSFQGGYYEQYF. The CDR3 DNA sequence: TGTGCCAGCAGCTTTCAGGGAGGGTACTACGAGCAGTACTTC.

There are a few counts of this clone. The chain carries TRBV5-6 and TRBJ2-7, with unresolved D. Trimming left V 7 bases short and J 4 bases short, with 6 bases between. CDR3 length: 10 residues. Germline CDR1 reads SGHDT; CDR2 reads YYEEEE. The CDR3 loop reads CASGKYEQYF. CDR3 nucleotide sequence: TGTGCCAGCGGCAAGTACGAGCAGTACTTC.

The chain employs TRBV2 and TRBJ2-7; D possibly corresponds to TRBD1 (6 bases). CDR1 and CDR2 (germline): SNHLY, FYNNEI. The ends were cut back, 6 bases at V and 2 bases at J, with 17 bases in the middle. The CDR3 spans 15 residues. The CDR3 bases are TGTGCCAGCAGCGCCACCACAGGGACCCCCTACGAGCAGTACTTC. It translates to CASSATTGTPYEQYF. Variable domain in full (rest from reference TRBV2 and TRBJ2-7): EPEVTQTPSHQVTQMGQEVILRCVPISNHLYFYWYRQILGQKVEFLVSFYNNEISEKSEIFDDQFSVERPDGSNFTLKIRSTKLEDSAMYFCASSATTGTPYEQYFGPGTRLTVT.

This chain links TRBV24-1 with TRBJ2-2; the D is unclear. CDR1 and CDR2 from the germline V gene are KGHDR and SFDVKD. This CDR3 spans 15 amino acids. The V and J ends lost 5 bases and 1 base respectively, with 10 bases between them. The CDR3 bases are TGTGCCACCAGTGCTAAAGACGGGAACACCGGGGAGCTGTTTTTT. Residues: CATSAKDGNTGELFF.

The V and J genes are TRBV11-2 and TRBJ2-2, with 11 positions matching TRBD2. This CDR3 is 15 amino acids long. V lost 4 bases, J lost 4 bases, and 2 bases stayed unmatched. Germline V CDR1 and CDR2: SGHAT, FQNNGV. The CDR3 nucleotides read TGTGCCAGCAGCTCCGGGACTAGCGGCACCGGGGAGCTGTTTTTT. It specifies CASSSGTSGTGELFF.

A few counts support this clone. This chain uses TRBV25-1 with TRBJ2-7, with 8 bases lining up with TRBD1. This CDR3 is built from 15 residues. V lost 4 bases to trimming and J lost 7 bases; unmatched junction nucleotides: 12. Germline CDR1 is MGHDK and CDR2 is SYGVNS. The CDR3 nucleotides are TGTGCCAGCAGTGGCCAGGGGGCGAGAAGGTGGGAGCAGTACTTC. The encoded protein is CASSGQGARRWEQYF.

CDR3 amino acids: CASSIDPTGGTEAFF. In DNA, the CDR3 is TGTGCCAGTAGTATAGATCCTACAGGTGGGACTGAAGCTTTCTTT. J is TRBJ1-1 and V is TRBV19; perhaps TRBD1 as D (5 bases). This CDR3 is built from 15 residues. The germline gives CDR1 LNHDA, CDR2 SQIVND (reference sequence). Trimming left V 0 bases short and J 5 bases short, with 13 bases between.

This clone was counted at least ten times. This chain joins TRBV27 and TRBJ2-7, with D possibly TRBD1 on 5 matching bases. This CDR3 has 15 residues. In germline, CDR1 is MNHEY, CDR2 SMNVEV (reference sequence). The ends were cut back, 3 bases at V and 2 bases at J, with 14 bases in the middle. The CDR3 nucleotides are TGTGCCAGCAGTTTTTTCGGCGCAGGGACCTACGAGCAGTACTTC. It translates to CASSFFGAGTYEQYF.

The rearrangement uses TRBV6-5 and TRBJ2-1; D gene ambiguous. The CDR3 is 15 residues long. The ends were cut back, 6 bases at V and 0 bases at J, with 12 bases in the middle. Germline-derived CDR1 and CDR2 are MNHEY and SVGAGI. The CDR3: CASSRLISSYNEQFF. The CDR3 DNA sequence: TGTGCCAGCAGCCGACTGATAAGCTCCTACAATGAGCAGTTCTTC.

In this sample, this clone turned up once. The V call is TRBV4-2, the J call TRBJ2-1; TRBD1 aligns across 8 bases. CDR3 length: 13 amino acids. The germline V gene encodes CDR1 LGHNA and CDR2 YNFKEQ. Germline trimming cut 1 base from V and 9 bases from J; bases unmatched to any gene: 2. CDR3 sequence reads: CASSQADRGEQFF. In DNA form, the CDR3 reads TGTGCCAGCAGCCAAGCAGACAGGGGTGAGCAGTTCTTC.

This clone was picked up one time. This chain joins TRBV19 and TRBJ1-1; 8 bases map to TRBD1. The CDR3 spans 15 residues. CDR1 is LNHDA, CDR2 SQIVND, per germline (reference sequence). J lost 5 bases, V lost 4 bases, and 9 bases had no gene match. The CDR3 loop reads CASSNYPQGGTEAFF. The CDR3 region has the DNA TGTGCCAGTAGTAATTATCCACAGGGGGGTACTGAAGCTTTCTTT.

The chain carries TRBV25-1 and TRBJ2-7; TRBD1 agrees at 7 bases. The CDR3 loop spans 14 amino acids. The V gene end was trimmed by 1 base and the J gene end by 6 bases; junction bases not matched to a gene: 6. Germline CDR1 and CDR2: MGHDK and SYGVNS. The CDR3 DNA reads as TGTGCCAGCAGTGAATCGGACCACAGGGGCGAGCAGTACTTC. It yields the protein CASSESDHRGEQYF.

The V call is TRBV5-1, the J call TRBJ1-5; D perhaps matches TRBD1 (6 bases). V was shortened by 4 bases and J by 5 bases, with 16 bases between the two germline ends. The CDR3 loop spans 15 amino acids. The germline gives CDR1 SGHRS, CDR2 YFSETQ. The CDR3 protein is CASSRLGRGHQPQHF. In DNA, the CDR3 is TGCGCCAGCAGCAGACTCGGCCGGGGGCATCAGCCCCAGCATTTT.

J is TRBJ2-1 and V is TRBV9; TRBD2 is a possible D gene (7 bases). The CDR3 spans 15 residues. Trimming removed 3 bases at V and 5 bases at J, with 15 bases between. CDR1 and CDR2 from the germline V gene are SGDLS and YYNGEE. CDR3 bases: TGTGCCAGCAGCGGACGGGGGGCCAGCCACAATGAGCAGTTCTTC. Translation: CASSGRGASHNEQFF.

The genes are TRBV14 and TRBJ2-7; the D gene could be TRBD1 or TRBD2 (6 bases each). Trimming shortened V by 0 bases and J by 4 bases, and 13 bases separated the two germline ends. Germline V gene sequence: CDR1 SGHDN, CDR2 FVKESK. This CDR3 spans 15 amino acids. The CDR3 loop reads CASSQEGGMSYEQYF. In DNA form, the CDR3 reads TGTGCCAGCAGCCAAGAAGGGGGGATGAGTTACGAGCAGTACTTC.